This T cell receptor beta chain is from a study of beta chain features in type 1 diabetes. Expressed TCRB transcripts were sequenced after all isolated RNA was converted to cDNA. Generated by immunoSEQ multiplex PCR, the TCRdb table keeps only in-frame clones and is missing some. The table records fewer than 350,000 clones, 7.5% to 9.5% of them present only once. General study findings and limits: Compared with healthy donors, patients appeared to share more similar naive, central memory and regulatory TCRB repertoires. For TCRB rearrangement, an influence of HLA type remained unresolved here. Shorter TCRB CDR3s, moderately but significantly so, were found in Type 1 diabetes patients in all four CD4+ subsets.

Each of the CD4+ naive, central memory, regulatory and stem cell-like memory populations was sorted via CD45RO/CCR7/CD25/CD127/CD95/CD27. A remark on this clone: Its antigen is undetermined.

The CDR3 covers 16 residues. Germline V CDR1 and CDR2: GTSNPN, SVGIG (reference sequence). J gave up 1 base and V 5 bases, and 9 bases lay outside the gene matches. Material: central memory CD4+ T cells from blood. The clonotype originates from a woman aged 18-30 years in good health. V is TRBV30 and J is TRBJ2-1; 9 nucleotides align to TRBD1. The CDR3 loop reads CAWGTGQGGSYNEQFF. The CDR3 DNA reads TGTGCCTGGGGAACGGGACAGGGAGGATCCTACAATGAGCAGTTCTTC.